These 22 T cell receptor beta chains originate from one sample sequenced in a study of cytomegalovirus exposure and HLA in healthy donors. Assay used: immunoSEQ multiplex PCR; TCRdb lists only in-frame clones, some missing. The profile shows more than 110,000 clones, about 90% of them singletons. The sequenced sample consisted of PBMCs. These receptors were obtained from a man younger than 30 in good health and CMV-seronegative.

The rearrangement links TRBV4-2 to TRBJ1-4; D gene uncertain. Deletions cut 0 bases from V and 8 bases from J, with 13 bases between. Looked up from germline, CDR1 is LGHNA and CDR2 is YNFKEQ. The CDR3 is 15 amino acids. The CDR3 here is CASSQDLRDNEKLFF. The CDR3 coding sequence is TGTGCCAGCAGCCAAGATTTGCGTGATAACGAAAAACTGTTTTTT.

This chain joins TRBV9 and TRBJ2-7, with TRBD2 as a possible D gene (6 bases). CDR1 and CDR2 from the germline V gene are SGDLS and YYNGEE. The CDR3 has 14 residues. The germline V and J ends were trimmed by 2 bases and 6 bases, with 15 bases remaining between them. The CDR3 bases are TGTGCCAGCAGCGTCCGATCGGGGGTATCCGAGCAGTACTTC. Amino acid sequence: CASSVRSGVSEQYF.

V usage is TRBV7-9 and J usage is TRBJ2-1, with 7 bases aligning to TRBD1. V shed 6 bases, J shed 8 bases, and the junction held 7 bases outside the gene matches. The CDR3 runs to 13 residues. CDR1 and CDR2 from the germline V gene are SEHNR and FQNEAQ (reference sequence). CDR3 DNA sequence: TGTGCCAGCAGTTGGGGACAGATGGATGAGCAGTTCTTC. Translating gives CASSWGQMDEQFF.

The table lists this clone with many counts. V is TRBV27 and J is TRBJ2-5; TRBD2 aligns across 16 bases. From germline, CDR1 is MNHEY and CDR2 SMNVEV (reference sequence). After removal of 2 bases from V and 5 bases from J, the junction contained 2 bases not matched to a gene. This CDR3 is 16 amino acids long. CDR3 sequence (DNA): TGTGCCAGCAGTTTAGGGACTAGCGGGAGGGGGGAGACCCAGTACTTC. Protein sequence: CASSLGTSGRGETQYF.

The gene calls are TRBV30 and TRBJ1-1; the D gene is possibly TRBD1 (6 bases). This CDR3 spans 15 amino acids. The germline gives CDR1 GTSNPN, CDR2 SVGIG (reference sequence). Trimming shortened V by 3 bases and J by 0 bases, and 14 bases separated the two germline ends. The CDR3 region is CAWRIRDTVNTEAFF. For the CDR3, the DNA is TGTGCCTGGAGAATCCGGGACACGGTGAACACTGAAGCTTTCTTT.

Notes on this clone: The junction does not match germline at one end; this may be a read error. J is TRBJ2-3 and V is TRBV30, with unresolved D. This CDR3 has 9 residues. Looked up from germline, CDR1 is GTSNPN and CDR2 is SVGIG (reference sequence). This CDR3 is CGKTDTQYF. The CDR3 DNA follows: TGCGGCAAAACAGATACGCAGTATTTT.

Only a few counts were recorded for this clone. The CDR3 sequence is CASSRGTNVLTF. The CDR3 nucleotides read TGTGCCAGCAGCCGAGGGACCAACGTCCTGACTTTC. V gene TRBV11-2 combines with J gene TRBJ2-6; TRBD2 might be the D (5 bases). This CDR3 has 12 residues. CDR1 and CDR2 from the germline V gene are SGHAT and FQNNGV. With 5 bases removed from V and 8 bases from J, the gap between germline ends came to 7 bases.

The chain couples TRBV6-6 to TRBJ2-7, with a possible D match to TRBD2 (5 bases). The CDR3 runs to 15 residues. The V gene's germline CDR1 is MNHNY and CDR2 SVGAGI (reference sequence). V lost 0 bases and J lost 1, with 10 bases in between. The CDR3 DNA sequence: TGTGCCAGCAGTTACTCCACCGGGGAGTCCTACGAGCAGTACTTC. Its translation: CASSYSTGESYEQYF.

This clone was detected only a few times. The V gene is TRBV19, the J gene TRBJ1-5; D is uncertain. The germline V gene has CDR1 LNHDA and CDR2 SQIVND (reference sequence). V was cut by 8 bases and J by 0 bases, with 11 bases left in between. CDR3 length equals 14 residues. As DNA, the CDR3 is TGTGCCAGTGCCTGGGCGAGTAGCAATCAGCCCCAGCATTTT. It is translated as CASAWASSNQPQHF. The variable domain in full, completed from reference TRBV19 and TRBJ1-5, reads DGGITQSPKYLFRKEGQNVTLSCEQNLNHDAMYWYRQDPGQGLRLIYYSQIVNDFQKGDIAEGYSVSREKKESFPLTVTSAQKNPTAFYLCASAWASSNQPQHFGDGTRLSIL.

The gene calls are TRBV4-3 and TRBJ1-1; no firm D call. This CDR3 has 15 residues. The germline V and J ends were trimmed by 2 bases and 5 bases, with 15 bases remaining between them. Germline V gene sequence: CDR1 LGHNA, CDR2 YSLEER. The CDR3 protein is CASSQTKGGETEAFF. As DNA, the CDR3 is TGCGCCAGCAGCCAAACAAAAGGCGGGGAAACTGAAGCTTTCTTT.

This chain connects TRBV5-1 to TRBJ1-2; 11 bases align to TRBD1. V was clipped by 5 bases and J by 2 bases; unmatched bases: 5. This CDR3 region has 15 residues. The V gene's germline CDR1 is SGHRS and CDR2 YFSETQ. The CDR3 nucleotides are TGCGCCAGCAGACGGACAGGGGGCGCGAACTATGGCTACACCTTC. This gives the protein CASRRTGGANYGYTF.

CDR3 sequence reads: CASRRTPRYFDEQFF. CDR3 in DNA: TGTGCCAGCAGAAGGACTCCCCGTTATTTTGATGAGCAGTTCTTC. This chain joins TRBV27 and TRBJ2-1, with D possibly TRBD2 on 5 matching bases. The CDR3 has 15 amino acids. Germline CDR1 reads MNHEY; CDR2 reads SMNVEV (reference sequence). Between the trimmed V and J ends, which lost 6 bases and 8 bases, there was a span of 20 bases.

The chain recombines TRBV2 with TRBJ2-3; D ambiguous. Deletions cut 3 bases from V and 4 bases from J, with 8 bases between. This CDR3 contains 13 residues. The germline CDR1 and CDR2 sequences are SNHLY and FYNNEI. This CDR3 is CASSERSPDTQYF. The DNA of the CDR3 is TGTGCCAGCAGTGAGAGAAGCCCAGATACGCAGTATTTT. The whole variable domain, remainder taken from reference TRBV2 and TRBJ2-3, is EPEVTQTPSHQVTQMGQEVILRCVPISNHLYFYWYRQILGQKVEFLVSFYNNEISEKSEIFDDQFSVERPDGSNFTLKIRSTKLEDSAMYFCASSERSPDTQYFGPGTRLTVL.

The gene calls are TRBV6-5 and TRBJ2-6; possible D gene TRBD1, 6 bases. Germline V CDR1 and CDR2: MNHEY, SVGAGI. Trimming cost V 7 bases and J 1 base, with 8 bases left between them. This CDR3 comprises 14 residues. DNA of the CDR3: TGTGCCAGCAATACAGGGTCTGGGGCCAACGTCCTGACTTTC. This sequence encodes CASNTGSGANVLTF.

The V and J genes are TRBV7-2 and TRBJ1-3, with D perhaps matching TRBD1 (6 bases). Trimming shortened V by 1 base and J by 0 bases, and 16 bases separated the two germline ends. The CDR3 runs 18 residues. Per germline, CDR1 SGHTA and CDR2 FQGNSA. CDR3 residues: CASSLGGGASASGNTIYF. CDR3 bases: TGTGCCAGCAGCTTAGGGGGGGGCGCCTCGGCCTCTGGAAACACCATATATTTT. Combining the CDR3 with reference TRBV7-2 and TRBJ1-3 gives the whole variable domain GAGVSQSPSNKVTEKGKDVELRCDPISGHTALYWYRQSLGQGLEFLIYFQGNSAPDKSGLPSDRFSAERTGGSVSTLTIQRTQQEDSAVYLCASSLGGGASASGNTIYFGEGSWLTVV.

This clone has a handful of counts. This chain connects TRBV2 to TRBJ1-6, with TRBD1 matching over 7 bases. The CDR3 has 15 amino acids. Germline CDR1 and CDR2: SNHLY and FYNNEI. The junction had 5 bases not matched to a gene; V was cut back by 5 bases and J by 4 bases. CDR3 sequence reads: CASSFQGVYNSPLHF. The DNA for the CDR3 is TGTGCCAGCAGTTTCCAGGGGGTTTATAATTCACCCCTCCACTTT.

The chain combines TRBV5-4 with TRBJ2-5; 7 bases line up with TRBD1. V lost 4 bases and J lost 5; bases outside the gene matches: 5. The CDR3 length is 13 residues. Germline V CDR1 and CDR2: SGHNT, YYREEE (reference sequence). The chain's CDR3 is CASSEGQMETQYF. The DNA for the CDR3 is TGTGCCAGCAGCGAGGGACAGATGGAGACCCAGTACTTC.

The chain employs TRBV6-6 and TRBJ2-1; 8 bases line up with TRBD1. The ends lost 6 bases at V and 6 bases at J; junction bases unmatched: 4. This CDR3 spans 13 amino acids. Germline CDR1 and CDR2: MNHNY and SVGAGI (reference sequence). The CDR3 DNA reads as TGTGCCAGCAGCAGCGGACAGGGCAATGAGCAGTTCTTC. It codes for CASSSGQGNEQFF.

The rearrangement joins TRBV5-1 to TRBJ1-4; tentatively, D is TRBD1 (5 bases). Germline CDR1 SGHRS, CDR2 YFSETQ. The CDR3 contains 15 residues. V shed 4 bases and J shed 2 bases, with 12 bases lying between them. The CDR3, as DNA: TGCGCCAGCAGCCCCAGGGCCGGGACTAATGAAAAACTGTTTTTT. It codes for CASSPRAGTNEKLFF. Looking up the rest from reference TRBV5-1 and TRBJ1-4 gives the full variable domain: KAGVTQTPRYLIKTRGQQVTLSCSPISGHRSVSWYQQTPGQGLQFLFEYFSETQRNKGNFPGRFSGRQFSNSRSEMNVSTLELGDSALYLCASSPRAGTNEKLFFGSGTQLSVL.

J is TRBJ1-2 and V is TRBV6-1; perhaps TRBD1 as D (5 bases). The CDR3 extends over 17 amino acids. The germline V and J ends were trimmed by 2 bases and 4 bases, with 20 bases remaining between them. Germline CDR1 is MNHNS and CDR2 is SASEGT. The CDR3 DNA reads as TGTGCCAGCAGTGAATTTCGGGGGATGCCCTCTACCTATGGCTACACCTTC. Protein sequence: CASSEFRGMPSTYGYTF.

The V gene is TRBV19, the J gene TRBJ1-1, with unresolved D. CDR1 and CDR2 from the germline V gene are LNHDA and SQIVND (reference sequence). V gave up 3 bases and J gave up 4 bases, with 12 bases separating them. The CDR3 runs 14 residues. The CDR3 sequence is CASSIGRAGTEAFF. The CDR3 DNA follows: TGTGCCAGTAGTATTGGCAGAGCAGGCACTGAAGCTTTCTTT. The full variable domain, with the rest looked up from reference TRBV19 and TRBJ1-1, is DGGITQSPKYLFRKEGQNVTLSCEQNLNHDAMYWYRQDPGQGLRLIYYSQIVNDFQKGDIAEGYSVSREKKESFPLTVTSAQKNPTAFYLCASSIGRAGTEAFFGQGTRLTVV.

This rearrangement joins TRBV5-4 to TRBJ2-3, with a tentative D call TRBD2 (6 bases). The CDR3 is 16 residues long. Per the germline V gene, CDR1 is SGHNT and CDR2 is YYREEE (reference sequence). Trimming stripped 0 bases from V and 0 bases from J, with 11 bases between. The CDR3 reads CASSLDPGLSTDTQYF. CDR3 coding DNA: TGTGCCAGCAGCTTGGATCCGGGACTCAGCACAGATACGCAGTATTTT.